The 28 T cell receptor beta chains below all came from one sample that was sequenced in a study of T cell responses to AZD1222 COVID-19 vaccine. Clones were read by immunoSEQ multiplex PCR, and TCRdb kept only the in-frame ones, dropping some. In the table there are approximately 120,000 clones, roughly 86% of which are singletons. The sequencing used peripheral blood, collected on day 0 of AZD1222 vaccination. These receptors came from an adult in good health.

This chain connects TRBV18 to TRBJ1-2; D remains ambiguous. Germline V CDR1 and CDR2: KGHSH, LQKENI. V gave up 5 bases and J gave up 3 bases, with 13 bases separating them. The CDR3 is made up of 14 amino acids. CDR3 amino acids: CASSEVDGYYGYTF. The CDR3 DNA sequence: TGTGCCAGCTCAGAGGTGGACGGCTACTATGGCTACACCTTC.

This chain connects TRBV18 to TRBJ1-6, with 7 bases aligning to TRBD1. CDR3 length equals 14 residues. The trim removed 6 bases at V and 7 bases at J, leaving 6 bases unmatched. Germline assignment: CDR1 KGHSH and CDR2 LQKENI. The CDR3 loop is CASSLDRDNSPLHF. CDR3 coding DNA: TGTGCCAGCTCCCTCGACAGGGACAATTCACCCCTCCACTTT.

CDR3 sequence reads: CASSPLSGRQNEQFF. As DNA, the CDR3 is TGTGCCAGCAGCCCGCTTAGCGGGAGGCAGAATGAGCAGTTCTTC. This rearrangement joins TRBV6-2 or TRBV6-3 to TRBJ2-1; 10 nucleotides line up with TRBD2. V gave up 6 bases and J gave up 7 bases; unmatched junction bases: 9. The CDR3 totals 15 residues. Germline V gives CDR1 MNHEY, CDR2 SVGEGT.

In DNA, the CDR3 is TGTGCCAGCAGCTGGGACAACCACGGCACCTACGAGCAGTACTTC. Its translation is CASSWDNHGTYEQYF. The V gene is TRBV28, the J gene TRBJ2-7, with D perhaps matching TRBD1 (6 bases). The V and J ends lost 6 bases and 2 bases respectively, with 17 bases between them. The CDR3 has 15 residues. Germline V gives CDR1 MDHEN, CDR2 SYDVKM.

The chain employs TRBV27 and TRBJ2-1, with 8 bases matching TRBD2. The CDR3 runs 16 residues. Germline loops: CDR1 MNHEY, CDR2 SMNVEV (reference sequence). Trimming removed 5 bases from V and 7 bases from J; junction bases left unmatched: 13. This CDR3 is CASSPSSGEVYNEQFF. Here the CDR3 DNA reads TGTGCCAGCAGTCCGAGTAGCGGGGAGGTTTATAATGAGCAGTTCTTC.

The V gene is TRBV5-8, the J gene TRBJ2-4; 7 nucleotides match TRBD1. This CDR3 is built from 13 residues. J lost 5 bases, V lost 4 bases, and 3 bases had no gene match. The germline gives CDR1 SGHTS, CDR2 YDEGEE. This CDR3 reads CASSPDRENIQYF. The CDR3 DNA reads as TGTGCCAGCAGCCCTGACAGGGAAAACATTCAGTACTTC.

This chain uses TRBV3-1 (or the pseudogene TRBV3-2) with TRBJ2-1; 11 bases agree with TRBD2. The length of the CDR3 is 15 residues. Germline CDR1 and CDR2: LGHDT and YNNKEL (reference sequence). Germline trimming cut 4 bases from V and 7 bases from J; bases unmatched to any gene: 6. Written as DNA, the CDR3 is TGTGCCAGCAGCCCCTCTAGCGGGAGGAATAATGAGCAGTTCTTC. Translation gives CASSPSSGRNNEQFF.

This sequence joins TRBV5-6 and TRBJ2-3; 9 bases match TRBD2. The J segment lost 6 bases and the V segment lost 4 bases, leaving 12 bases of the junction unmatched. Germline V gene data show CDR1 as SGHDT and CDR2 as YYEEEE. The CDR3 loop spans 16 amino acids. The CDR3 bases are TGTGCCAGCAGCCGAACGACTAGCGGAGAAGGGGATACGCAGTATTTT. Residues: CASSRTTSGEGDTQYF.

The J gene is TRBJ1-2, the V gene TRBV28; tentatively, D is TRBD1 (5 bases). Trimming took 6 bases from V and 2 from J, leaving 19 bases between them. This CDR3 is built from 16 residues. In germline, CDR1 is MDHEN, CDR2 SYDVKM. The chain's CDR3 is CASRSYSGLTNYGYTF. For the CDR3, the DNA is TGTGCCAGCAGATCATATTCGGGACTGACGAACTATGGCTACACCTTC.

The chain uses TRBV5-6 and TRBJ1-2, with D perhaps matching TRBD1 (6 bases). The CDR3 totals 14 residues. Trimming cost V 2 bases and J 3 bases, with 11 bases left between them. CDR1 and CDR2 (germline): SGHDT, YYEEEE. The CDR3 DNA sequence: TGTGCCAGCAGCTTCCTGGGGGCGGACTATGGCTACACCTTC. Translating it yields CASSFLGADYGYTF.

This chain joins TRBV11-2 and TRBJ1-6; D is uncertain. From germline, CDR1 is SGHAT and CDR2 FQNNGV. This CDR3 has 16 residues. V lost 4 bases, J lost 7 bases, and 17 bases lay in between. CDR3 sequence reads: CASSSPREGWNSPLHF. As DNA, the CDR3 is TGTGCCAGCAGCTCCCCCCGGGAGGGTTGGAATTCACCCCTCCACTTT.

The V and J genes are TRBV5-4 and TRBJ1-2, with 8 bases fitting TRBD1. CDR1 is SGHNT, CDR2 YYREEE, per germline (reference sequence). The CDR3 length is 15 residues. V dropped 4 bases and J dropped 4; count of bases not matched to a gene: 9. CDR3 sequence: CASSKRDRNPYGYTF. The CDR3 coding sequence is TGTGCCAGCAGCAAACGGGACAGGAACCCCTATGGCTACACCTTC.

V usage is TRBV30 and J usage is TRBJ1-2; D gene ambiguous. The CDR3 sequence is 12 residues long. In germline, CDR1 is GTSNPN, CDR2 SVGIG (reference sequence). Deletions cut 5 bases from V and 5 bases from J, with 12 bases between. This chain's CDR3 is CAWVGFAYGYTF. The CDR3 DNA is TGTGCCTGGGTCGGGTTCGCGTATGGCTACACCTTC.

The chain carries TRBV27 and TRBJ1-5; TRBD1 agrees at 8 bases. The trim removed 4 bases at V and 3 bases at J, leaving 5 bases unmatched. In germline, CDR1 is MNHEY, CDR2 SMNVEV (reference sequence). This CDR3 spans 15 amino acids. The CDR3 sequence: CASSSRTGINQPQHF. The CDR3 DNA is TGTGCCAGCAGTTCCAGGACAGGGATCAATCAGCCCCAGCATTTT.

J is TRBJ2-1 and V is TRBV20-1; D is perhaps TRBD2 (6 bases). The germline gives CDR1 DFQATT, CDR2 SNEGSKA (reference sequence). The ends were cut back, 3 bases at V and 0 bases at J, with 15 bases in the middle. The CDR3 length is 16 residues. Here the CDR3 DNA reads TGCAGTGCTAGTGTTGCGGGGCCGTACTCCTACAATGAGCAGTTCTTC. This translates into CSASVAGPYSYNEQFF.

This chain uses TRBV30 with TRBJ2-4; D ambiguous. This CDR3 has 10 residues. V was clipped by 3 bases and J by 13 bases, with 10 bases between them. Germline V CDR1 and CDR2: GTSNPN, SVGIG (reference sequence). CDR3 residues: CAWRAGFQYF. In nucleotides, the CDR3 is TGTGCCTGGAGGGCCGGGTTCCAGTACTTC.

The chain carries TRBV3-1 (or the pseudogene TRBV3-2) and TRBJ1-4, with unresolved D. The CDR3 loop spans 15 amino acids. Deletions cut 1 base from V and 6 bases from J, with 12 bases between. In germline, CDR1 is LGHDT, CDR2 YNNKEL (reference sequence). Here the CDR3 DNA reads TGTGCCAGCAGCCAAGCGGCACGTGGGCATGAAAAACTGTTTTTT. Translating it yields CASSQAARGHEKLFF.

The chain recombines TRBV28 with TRBJ2-7, with TRBD2 matching over 15 bases. The trim removed 4 bases at V and 4 bases at J, leaving 8 bases unmatched. The length of the CDR3 is 17 residues. From germline, CDR1 is MDHEN and CDR2 SYDVKM. The CDR3 DNA reads as TGTGCCAGCAGTTCGATTGGGACTAGCGGGAGGATATACGAGCAGTACTTC. This sequence encodes CASSSIGTSGRIYEQYF.

This chain connects TRBV7-2 to TRBJ1-5; 9 bases fit TRBD1. The CDR3 contains 15 residues. Germline CDR1 is SGHTA and CDR2 is FQGNSA. J gave up 6 bases and V 1 base, and 4 bases lay outside the gene matches. Here the CDR3 DNA reads TGTGCCAGCAGCTTAGAAGGGACAGGGCGTCAGCCCCAGCATTTT. It yields the protein CASSLEGTGRQPQHF.

The chain has TRBV7-3 and TRBJ2-1, with 9 nucleotides matching TRBD2. After removal of 5 bases from V and 6 bases from J, the junction contained 8 bases not matched to a gene. From germline, CDR1 is SGHTA and CDR2 FQGTGA. CDR3 length: 15 amino acids. The DNA for the CDR3 is TGTGCCAGCAGCCCCCTTGGACTAGCGAGCAATGAGCAGTTCTTC. It codes for CASSPLGLASNEQFF. The variable domain in full, completed from reference TRBV7-3 and TRBJ2-1, reads GAGVSQTPSNKVTEKGKYVELRCDPISGHTALYWYRQSLGQGPEFLIYFQGTGAADDSGLPNDRFFAVRPEGSVSTLKIQRTERGDSAVYLCASSPLGLASNEQFFGPGTRLTVL.

The chain carries TRBV27 and TRBJ2-7; D gene uncertain. Trimming left V 4 bases short and J 1 base short, with 14 bases between. In germline, CDR1 is MNHEY, CDR2 SMNVEV (reference sequence). There are 15 residues in the CDR3. The CDR3 DNA sequence: TGTGCCAGCAGTTGGATTTTGGGCCCATCCTACGAGCAGTACTTC. Translation: CASSWILGPSYEQYF.

This clone occurred a few times. The chain uses TRBV6-4 and TRBJ1-6; 10 bases are a match to TRBD1. Losses at the gene ends were 8 bases for V and 9 bases for J; bases not matched to a gene: 10. The CDR3 is made up of 15 amino acids. CDR1 and CDR2 (germline): MRHNA, SNTAGT. CDR3 DNA: TGTGCCAGCCGGACAGGGGGAAATGTCGGTTCACCCCTCCACTTT. This gives the protein CASRTGGNVGSPLHF.

This chain uses TRBV5-7 with TRBJ2-3, with D unclear. TRBV5-7 is an ORF, and what it does is uncertain. V gave up 0 bases and J gave up 6 bases, with 2 bases separating them. This CDR3 region has 11 residues. CDR3 DNA sequence: TGTGCCAGCAGCTTGGCGGATACGCAGTATTTT. Amino acid sequence: CASSLADTQYF.

The chain links TRBV4-3 to TRBJ2-7; 10 bases agree with TRBD2. Germline CDR1 and CDR2: LGHNA and YSLEER. With V trimmed by 0 bases and J by 4 bases, 3 bases remained unmatched. This CDR3 has 15 residues. CDR3 loop: CASSQETSGIYEQYF. CDR3 DNA sequence: TGCGCCAGCAGCCAAGAAACTAGCGGGATATACGAGCAGTACTTC.

The rearrangement joins TRBV19 to TRBJ1-1, with TRBD1 identical over 8 bases. Germline V CDR1 and CDR2: LNHDA, SQIVND (reference sequence). Losses at the gene ends were 2 bases for V and 6 bases for J; bases not matched to a gene: 14. The CDR3 length is 17 residues. The CDR3 loop reads CASSIFPYQGARAEAFF. The CDR3, as DNA: TGTGCCAGTAGTATATTCCCTTATCAGGGGGCTCGGGCTGAAGCTTTCTTT. The variable domain in full, completed from reference TRBV19 and TRBJ1-1, reads DGGITQSPKYLFRKEGQNVTLSCEQNLNHDAMYWYRQDPGQGLRLIYYSQIVNDFQKGDIAEGYSVSREKKESFPLTVTSAQKNPTAFYLCASSIFPYQGARAEAFFGQGTRLTVV.

The chain combines TRBV9 with TRBJ2-2, with 7 bases identical to TRBD1. J gave up 4 bases and V 3 bases, and 6 bases lay outside the gene matches. The length of the CDR3 is 15 residues. Germline CDR1 SGDLS, CDR2 YYNGEE. Written as DNA, the CDR3 is TGTGCCAGCAGCGGGACAGGAACGCCCACCGGGGAGCTGTTTTTT. This gives the protein CASSGTGTPTGELFF.

The genes are TRBV18 and TRBJ2-5; D possibly corresponds to TRBD2 (6 bases). The CDR3 has 14 residues. CDR1 is KGHSH and CDR2 is LQKENI in the germline V gene. V dropped 5 bases and J dropped 0 bases, with 10 bases sitting between them. The CDR3 DNA sequence: TGTGCCAGCTCAGCCGGGAGATACCAAGAGACCCAGTACTTC. As protein: CASSAGRYQETQYF. Filled out from reference TRBV18 and TRBJ2-5, the complete variable domain reads NAGVMQNPRHLVRRRGQEARLRCSPMKGHSHVYWYRQLPEEGLKFMVYLQKENIIDESGMPKERFSAEFPKEGPSILRIQQVVRGDSAAYFCASSAGRYQETQYFGPGTRLLVL.

This chain joins TRBV7-9 and TRBJ1-4, with D hard to call. V dropped 3 bases and J dropped 0 bases, with 14 bases sitting between them. The germline V gene encodes CDR1 SEHNR and CDR2 FQNEAQ (reference sequence). The CDR3 length is 17 residues. The CDR3 nucleotides read TGTGCCAGCAGCTTTGGTGGCCGCATTGCAACTAATGAAAAACTGTTTTTT. This sequence encodes CASSFGGRIATNEKLFF.